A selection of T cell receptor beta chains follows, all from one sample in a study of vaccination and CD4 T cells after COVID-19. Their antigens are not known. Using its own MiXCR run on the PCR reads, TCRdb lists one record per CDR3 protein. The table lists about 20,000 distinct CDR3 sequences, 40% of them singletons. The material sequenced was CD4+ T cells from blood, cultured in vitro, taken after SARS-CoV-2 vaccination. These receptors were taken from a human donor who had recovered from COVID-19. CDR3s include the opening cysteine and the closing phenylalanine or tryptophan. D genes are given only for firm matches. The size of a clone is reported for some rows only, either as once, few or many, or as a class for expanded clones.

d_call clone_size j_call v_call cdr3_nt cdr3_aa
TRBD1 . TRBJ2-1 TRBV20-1 TGCAGTGCTAGGGGCCGGGACAGAATAGTCTCCTACAATGAGCAGTTCTTC CSARGRDRIVSYNEQFF
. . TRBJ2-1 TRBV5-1 TGCGCCAGCAGCGATCAAGGAACGAGACATGAGCAGTTCTTC CASSDQGTRHEQFF
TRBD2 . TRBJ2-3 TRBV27 TGTGCCAGCAGGAGGACTAGCGGCACAGATACGCAGTATTTT CASRRTSGTDTQYF
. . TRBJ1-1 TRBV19 TGTGCCACCTCAACGACCCTGAACACTGAAGCTTTCTTT CATSTTLNTEAFF
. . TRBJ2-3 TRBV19 TGTGCCAGTAGTATGATTGTGAGCGGCACAGATACGCAGTATTTT CASSMIVSGTDTQYF
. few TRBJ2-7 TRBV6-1 TGTGCCAGCAGATCGACAGGCGTCAGCTCCTACGAGCAGTACTTC CASRSTGVSSYEQYF
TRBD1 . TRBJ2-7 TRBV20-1 TGCAGTGCTAGGGGGGACAGGGGGGGGGTCTACGAGCAGTACTTC CSARGDRGGVYEQYF
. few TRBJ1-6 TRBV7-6 TGTGCCAGCAGCTTAGAGGCCAGGGGCAATTCACCCCTCCACTTT CASSLEARGNSPLHF
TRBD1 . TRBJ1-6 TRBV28 TGTGCCAGCCGCGAGAGGACAGGGCGTAATTCACCCCTCCACTTT CASRERTGRNSPLHF
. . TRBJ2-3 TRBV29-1 TGCAGCGTTGCGCCTCTCTATAGCACAGATACGCAGTATTTT CSVAPLYSTDTQYF
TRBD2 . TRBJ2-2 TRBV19 TGTGCCAGCAAGGGGGGCTGGGCTAGCGGGACCGGGGAGCTGTTTTTT CASKGGWASGTGELFF
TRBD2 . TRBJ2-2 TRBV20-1 TGCAGTGCTAGCGGACTAGCGGGGAACACCGGGGAGCTGTTTTTT CSASGLAGNTGELFF
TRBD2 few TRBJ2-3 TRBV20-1 TGCAGTGCTAGAGATAGGCCTAGCGGGCTGCGGGCAGATACGCAGTATTTT CSARDRPSGLRADTQYF